The clone carrying this TCR beta chain was observed a handful of times. Its specificity is unknown. The data originate from a study of early T cells in non-severe SARS-CoV-2 infection. Study-wide background: Sequencing input comprised bulk RNA from unsorted whole blood; chain pairing was not available. Study-level results: Comparison of clonotypes with VDJdb favored anti-spike CD8 responses while missing private and CD4 specificities.

The CDR3 totals 13 residues. The V gene lost 11 bases and the J gene lost 5 bases, with 19 bases spanning the gap. Germline CDR1 SNHLY, CDR2 FYNNEI. Individual cDNA molecules received unique molecular identifiers during library preparation. TCRdb ran MiXCR on the 5' RACE reads and lists one entry per CDR3 protein. The sample holds 39,000 or so distinct CDR3 sequences, 4.5% to 7% seen once. The receptor was isolated from an adult who was a healthcare worker with PCR-confirmed SARS-CoV-2 infection or an uninfected control (not recorded which). The V call is TRBV2, the J call TRBJ2-7; maybe TRBD1 (5 bases). The sequencing here drew on whole blood, taken at baseline. This CDR3 reads CACRFAQGNEQYF. Here the CDR3 DNA reads TGTGCCTGCCGCTTTGCGCAGGGAAACGAGCAGTACTTC.